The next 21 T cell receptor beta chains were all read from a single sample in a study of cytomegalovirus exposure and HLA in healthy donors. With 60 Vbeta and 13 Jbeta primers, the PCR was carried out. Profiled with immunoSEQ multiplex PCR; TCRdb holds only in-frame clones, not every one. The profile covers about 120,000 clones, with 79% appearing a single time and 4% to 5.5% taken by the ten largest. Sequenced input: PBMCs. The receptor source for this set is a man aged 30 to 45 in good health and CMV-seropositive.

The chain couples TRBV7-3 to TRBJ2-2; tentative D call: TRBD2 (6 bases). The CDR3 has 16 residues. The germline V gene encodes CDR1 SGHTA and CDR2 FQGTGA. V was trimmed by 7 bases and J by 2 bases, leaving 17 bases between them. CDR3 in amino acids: CASTWSVGTNTGELFF. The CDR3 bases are TGTGCCAGCACGTGGTCCGTGGGGACTAACACCGGGGAGCTGTTTTTT.

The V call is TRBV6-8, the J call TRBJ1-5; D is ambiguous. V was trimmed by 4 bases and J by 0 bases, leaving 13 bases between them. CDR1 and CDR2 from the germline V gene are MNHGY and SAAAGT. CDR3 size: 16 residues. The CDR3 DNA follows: TGTGCCAGCAGTTCTAAGGGAGTATATAGCAATCAGCCCCAGCATTTT. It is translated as CASSSKGVYSNQPQHF.

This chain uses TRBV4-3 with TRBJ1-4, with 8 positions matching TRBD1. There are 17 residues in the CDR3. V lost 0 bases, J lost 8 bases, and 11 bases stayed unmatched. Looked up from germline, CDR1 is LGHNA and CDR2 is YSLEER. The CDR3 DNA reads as TGCGCCAGCAGCCAAGAAAACTGGGGACAGGTGGGGGAAAAACTGTTTTTT. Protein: CASSQENWGQVGEKLFF.

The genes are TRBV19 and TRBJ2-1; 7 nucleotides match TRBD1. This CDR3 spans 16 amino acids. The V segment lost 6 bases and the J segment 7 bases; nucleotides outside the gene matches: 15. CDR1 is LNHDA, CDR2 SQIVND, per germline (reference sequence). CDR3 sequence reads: CASRARHRGPGNEQFF. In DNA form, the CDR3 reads TGTGCCAGTAGGGCTAGGCACAGGGGCCCGGGGAATGAGCAGTTCTTC.

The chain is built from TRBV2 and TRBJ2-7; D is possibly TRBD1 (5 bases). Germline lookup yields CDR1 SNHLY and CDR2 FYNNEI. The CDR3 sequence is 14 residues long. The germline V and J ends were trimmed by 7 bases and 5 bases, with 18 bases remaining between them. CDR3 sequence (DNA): TGTGCCAGCAATGAGCGTCGGACAAAGGACGAGCAGTACTTC. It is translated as CASNERRTKDEQYF.

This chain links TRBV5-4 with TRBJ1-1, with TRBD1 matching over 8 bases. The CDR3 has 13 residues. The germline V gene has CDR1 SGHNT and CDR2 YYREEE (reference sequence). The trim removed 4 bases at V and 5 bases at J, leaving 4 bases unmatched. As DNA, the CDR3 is TGTGCCAGCAGCCCAAGACAGGGGACTGAAGCTTTCTTT. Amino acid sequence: CASSPRQGTEAFF. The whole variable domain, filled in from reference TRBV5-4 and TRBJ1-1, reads ETGVTQSPTHLIKTRGQQVTLRCSSQSGHNTVSWYQQALGQGPQFIFQYYREEENGRGNFPPRFSGLQFPNYSSELNVNALELDDSALYLCASSPRQGTEAFFGQGTRLTVV.

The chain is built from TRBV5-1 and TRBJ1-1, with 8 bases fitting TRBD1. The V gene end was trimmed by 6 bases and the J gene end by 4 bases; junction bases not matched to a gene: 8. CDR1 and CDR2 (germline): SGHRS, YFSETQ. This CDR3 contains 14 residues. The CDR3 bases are TGCGCCAGCATCCTGTCCACAGGGGGCACTGAAGCTTTCTTT. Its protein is CASILSTGGTEAFF.

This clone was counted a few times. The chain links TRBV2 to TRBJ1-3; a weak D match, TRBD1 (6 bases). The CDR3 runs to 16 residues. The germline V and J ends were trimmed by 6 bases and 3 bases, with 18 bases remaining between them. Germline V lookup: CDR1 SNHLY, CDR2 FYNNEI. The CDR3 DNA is TGTGCCAGCAGCGCAAACCTACAGGGTGGTGGAAACACCATATATTTT. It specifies CASSANLQGGGNTIYF.

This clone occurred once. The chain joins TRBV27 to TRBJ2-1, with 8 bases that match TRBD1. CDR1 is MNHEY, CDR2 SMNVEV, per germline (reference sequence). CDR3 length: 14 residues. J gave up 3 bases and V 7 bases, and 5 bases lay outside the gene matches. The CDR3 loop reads CASIKDRDYNEQFF. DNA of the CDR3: TGTGCCAGCATCAAGGACAGGGACTACAATGAGCAGTTCTTC.

CDR3 nucleotides: TGTGCCAGCAGTGCCGGGACACCTGAAGCTTTCTTT. Amino acid sequence: CASSAGTPEAFF. The chain joins TRBV6-5 to TRBJ1-1; possibly TRBD1 for D (6 bases). The length of the CDR3 is 12 residues. CDR1 is MNHEY and CDR2 is SVGAGI in the germline V gene. Trimming removed 5 bases from V and 6 bases from J, with 10 bases in between.

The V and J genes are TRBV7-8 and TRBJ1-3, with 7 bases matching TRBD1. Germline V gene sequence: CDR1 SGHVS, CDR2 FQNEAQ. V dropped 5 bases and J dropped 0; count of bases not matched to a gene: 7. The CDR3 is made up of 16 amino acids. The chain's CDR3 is CASSPRPGGSGNTIYF. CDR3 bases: TGTGCCAGCAGCCCGCGCCCAGGGGGCTCTGGAAACACCATATATTTT.

Written as DNA, the CDR3 is TGTGCCAGCAGTACGGACACCCCAATGAACACTGAAGCTTTCTTT. Residues: CASSTDTPMNTEAFF. V is TRBV28 and J is TRBJ1-1; D is possibly TRBD1 (5 bases). V lost 5 bases, J lost 0 bases, and 13 bases lay in between. Per the germline V gene, CDR1 is MDHEN and CDR2 is SYDVKM. This CDR3 has 15 amino acids.

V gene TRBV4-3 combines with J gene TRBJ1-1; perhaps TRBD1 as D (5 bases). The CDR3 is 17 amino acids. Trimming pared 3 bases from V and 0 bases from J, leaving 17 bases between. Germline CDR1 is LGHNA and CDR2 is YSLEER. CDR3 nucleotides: TGCGCCAGCAGCCAGGGGCGTGGGGGGGATATGAACACTGAAGCTTTCTTT. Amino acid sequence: CASSQGRGGDMNTEAFF.

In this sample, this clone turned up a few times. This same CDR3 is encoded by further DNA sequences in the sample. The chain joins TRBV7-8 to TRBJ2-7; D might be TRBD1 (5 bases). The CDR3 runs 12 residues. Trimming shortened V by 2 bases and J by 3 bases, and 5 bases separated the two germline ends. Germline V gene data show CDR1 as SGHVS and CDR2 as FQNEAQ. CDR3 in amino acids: CASSLRGYEQYF. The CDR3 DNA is TGTGCCAGCAGCTTAAGGGGCTACGAGCAGTACTTC. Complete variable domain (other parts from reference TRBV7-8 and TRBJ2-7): GAGVSQSPRYKVAKRGQDVALRCDPISGHVSLFWYQQALGQGPEFLTYFQNEAQLDKSGLPSDRFFAERPEGSVSTLKIQRTQQEDSAVYLCASSLRGYEQYFGPGTRLTVT.

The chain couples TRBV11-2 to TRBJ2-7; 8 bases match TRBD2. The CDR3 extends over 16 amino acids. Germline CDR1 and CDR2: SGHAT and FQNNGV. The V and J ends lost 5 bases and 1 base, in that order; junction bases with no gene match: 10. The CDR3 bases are TGTGCCAGCAGCCACACCTTTAGCGGGACTTCCTACGAGCAGTACTTC. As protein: CASSHTFSGTSYEQYF.

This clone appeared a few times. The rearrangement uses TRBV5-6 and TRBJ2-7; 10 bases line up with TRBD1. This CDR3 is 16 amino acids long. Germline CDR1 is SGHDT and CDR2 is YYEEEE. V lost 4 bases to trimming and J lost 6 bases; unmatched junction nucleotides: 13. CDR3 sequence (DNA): TGTGCCAGCAGCACGGGACCCCGGGACAGGGGTTGCGAGCAGTACTTC. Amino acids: CASSTGPRDRGCEQYF.

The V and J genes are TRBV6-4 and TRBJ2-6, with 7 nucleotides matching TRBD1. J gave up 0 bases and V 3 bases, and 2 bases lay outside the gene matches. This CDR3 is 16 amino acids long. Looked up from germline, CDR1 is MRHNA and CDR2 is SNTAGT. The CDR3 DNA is TGTGCCAGCAGTGAGGGACAGAGCTCTGGGGCCAACGTCCTGACTTTC. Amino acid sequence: CASSEGQSSGANVLTF.

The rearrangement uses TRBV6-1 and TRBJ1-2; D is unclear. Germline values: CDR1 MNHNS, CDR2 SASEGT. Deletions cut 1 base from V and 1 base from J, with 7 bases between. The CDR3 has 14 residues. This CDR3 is CASSEGGSNYGYTF. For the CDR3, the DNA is TGTGCCAGCAGTGAAGGTGGCAGTAACTATGGCTACACCTTC.

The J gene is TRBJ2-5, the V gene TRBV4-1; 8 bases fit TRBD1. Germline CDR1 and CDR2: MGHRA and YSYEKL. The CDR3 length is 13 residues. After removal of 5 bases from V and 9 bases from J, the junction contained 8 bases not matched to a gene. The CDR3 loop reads CASSFGQGTAQYF. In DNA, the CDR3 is TGCGCCAGCAGCTTTGGACAGGGAACAGCCCAGTACTTC.

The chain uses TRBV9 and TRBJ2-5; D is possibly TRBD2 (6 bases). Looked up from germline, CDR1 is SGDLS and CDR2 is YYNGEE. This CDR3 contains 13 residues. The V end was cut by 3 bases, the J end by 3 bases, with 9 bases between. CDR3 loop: CASSEGGEETQYF. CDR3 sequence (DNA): TGTGCCAGCAGCGAAGGCGGGGAAGAGACCCAGTACTTC.

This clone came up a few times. The CDR3 protein is CASSDGQGVSEQFF. In DNA form, the CDR3 reads TGTGCCAGCAGTGATGGGCAGGGGGTAAGTGAGCAGTTCTTC. The chain links TRBV6-4 to TRBJ2-1; 7 bases line up with TRBD1. Trimming removed 3 bases from V and 9 bases from J; junction bases left unmatched: 8. The CDR3 is 14 residues long. The germline V gene has CDR1 MRHNA and CDR2 SNTAGT.